This TCR beta chain comes out of a study of blood T cell repertoires in COVID-19. Overall study context: T cells, B-cell-depleted T cells, or PBMCs provided the cDNA or gDNA that served as material.

Using immunoSEQ multiplex PCR, the repertoire was profiled, and TCRdb retains in-frame clones only, with some absent. The data hold about 150,000 clones, with 84% observed a single time. V lost 0 bases and J lost 6, with 12 bases in between. Germline CDR1 is LGHNA and CDR2 is YNFKEQ. There are 15 residues in the CDR3. The gene calls are TRBV4-2 and TRBJ1-5; perhaps TRBD1 as D (5 bases). Sequenced sample: PBMCs or T cells enriched from blood (not recorded which). This sequence was found in a woman aged 45-60 years with acute COVID-19. CDR3 sequence reads: CASSQDQGGSQPQHF. CDR3 nucleotides: TGTGCCAGCAGCCAAGATCAGGGTGGTAGTCAGCCCCAGCATTTT.